The clone carrying this T cell receptor (beta chain) was observed a few times. Sample time point: sample taken at primary tumor resection. The study sequenced unsorted whole RNA from tumor, nontumor lung or frozen PBMC. The library protocol tagged each TCR cDNA with a unique molecular identifier. TCRdb re-called the 5' RACE reads with MiXCR, one entry per CDR3 protein. The table records under 85,000 distinct CDR3 sequences, approximately 8% of them present only once. This sample was taken from a study of spatial heterogeneity in lung cancer. The wider study: Combinations of a unique TCR and a UMI were tallied in raw reads, and on average each appeared more than ten times.

V lost 6 bases and J lost 3; bases outside the gene matches: 11. The CDR3 spans 15 residues. Germline V gene sequence: CDR1 MNHEY, CDR2 SVGAGI. Sequenced material: PBMCs, taken at surgery. V and J are TRBV6-5 and TRBJ2-7; 7 bases agree with TRBD1. This receptor was obtained from a male donor with early-stage non-small cell lung cancer. CDR3 sequence reads: CASSPTRQGVYEQYF. In DNA form, the CDR3 reads TGTGCCAGCAGCCCCACGAGGCAGGGGGTCTACGAGCAGTACTTC.